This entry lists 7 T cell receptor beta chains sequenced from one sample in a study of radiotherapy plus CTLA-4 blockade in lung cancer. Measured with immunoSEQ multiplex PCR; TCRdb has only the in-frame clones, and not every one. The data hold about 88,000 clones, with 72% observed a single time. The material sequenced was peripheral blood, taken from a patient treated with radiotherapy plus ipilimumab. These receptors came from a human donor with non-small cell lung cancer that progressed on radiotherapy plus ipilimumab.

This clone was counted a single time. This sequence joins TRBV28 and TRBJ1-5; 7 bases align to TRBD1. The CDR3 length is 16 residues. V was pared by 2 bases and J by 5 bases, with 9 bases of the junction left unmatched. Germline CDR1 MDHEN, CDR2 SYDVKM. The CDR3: CASSLIPVQGDQPQHF. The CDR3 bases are TGTGCCAGCAGTTTAATCCCCGTTCAGGGGGATCAGCCCCAGCATTTT.

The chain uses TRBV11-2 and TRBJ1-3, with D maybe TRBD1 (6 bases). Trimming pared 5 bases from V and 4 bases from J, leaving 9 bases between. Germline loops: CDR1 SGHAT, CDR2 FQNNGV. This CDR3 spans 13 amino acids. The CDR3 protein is CASSLTGGNTIYF. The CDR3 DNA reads TGTGCCAGCAGCCTTACAGGGGGAAACACCATATATTTT.

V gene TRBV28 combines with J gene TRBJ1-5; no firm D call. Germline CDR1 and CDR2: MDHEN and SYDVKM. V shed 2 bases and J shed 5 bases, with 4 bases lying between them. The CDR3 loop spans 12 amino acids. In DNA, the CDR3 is TGTGCCAGCAGTTTACAGGATCAGCCCCAGCATTTT. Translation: CASSLQDQPQHF.

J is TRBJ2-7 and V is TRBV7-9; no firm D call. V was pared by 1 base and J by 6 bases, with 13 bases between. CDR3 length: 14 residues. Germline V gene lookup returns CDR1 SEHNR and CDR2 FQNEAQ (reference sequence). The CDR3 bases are TGTGCCAGCAGCTTAGAGTGGGTCAGAGGCGAGCAGTACTTC. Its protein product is CASSLEWVRGEQYF.

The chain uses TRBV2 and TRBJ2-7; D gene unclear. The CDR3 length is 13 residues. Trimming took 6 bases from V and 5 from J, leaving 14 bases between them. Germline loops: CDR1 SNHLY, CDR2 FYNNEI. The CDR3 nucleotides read TGTGCCAGCAGGCCTCGGGCATCCAACGAGCAGTACTTC. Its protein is CASRPRASNEQYF.

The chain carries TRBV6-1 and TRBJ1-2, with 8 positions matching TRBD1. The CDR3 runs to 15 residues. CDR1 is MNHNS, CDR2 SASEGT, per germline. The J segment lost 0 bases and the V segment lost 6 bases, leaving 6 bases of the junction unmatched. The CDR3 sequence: CASSQRTGTNYGYTF. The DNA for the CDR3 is TGTGCCAGCAGCCAAAGGACAGGGACTAACTATGGCTACACCTTC.

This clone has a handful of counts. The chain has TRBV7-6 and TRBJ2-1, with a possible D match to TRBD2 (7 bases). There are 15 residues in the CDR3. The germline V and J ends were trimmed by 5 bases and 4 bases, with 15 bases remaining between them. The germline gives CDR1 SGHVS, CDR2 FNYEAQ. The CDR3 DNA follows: TGTGCCAGCAGCGAAACCCGGGGGGCATACAATGAGCAGTTCTTC. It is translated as CASSETRGAYNEQFF. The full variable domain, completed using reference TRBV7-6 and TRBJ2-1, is GAGVSQSPRYKVTKRGQDVALRCDPISGHVSLYWYRQALGQGPEFLTYFNYEAQQDKSGLPNDRFSAERPEGSISTLTIQRTEQRDSAMYRCASSETRGAYNEQFFGPGTRLTVL.